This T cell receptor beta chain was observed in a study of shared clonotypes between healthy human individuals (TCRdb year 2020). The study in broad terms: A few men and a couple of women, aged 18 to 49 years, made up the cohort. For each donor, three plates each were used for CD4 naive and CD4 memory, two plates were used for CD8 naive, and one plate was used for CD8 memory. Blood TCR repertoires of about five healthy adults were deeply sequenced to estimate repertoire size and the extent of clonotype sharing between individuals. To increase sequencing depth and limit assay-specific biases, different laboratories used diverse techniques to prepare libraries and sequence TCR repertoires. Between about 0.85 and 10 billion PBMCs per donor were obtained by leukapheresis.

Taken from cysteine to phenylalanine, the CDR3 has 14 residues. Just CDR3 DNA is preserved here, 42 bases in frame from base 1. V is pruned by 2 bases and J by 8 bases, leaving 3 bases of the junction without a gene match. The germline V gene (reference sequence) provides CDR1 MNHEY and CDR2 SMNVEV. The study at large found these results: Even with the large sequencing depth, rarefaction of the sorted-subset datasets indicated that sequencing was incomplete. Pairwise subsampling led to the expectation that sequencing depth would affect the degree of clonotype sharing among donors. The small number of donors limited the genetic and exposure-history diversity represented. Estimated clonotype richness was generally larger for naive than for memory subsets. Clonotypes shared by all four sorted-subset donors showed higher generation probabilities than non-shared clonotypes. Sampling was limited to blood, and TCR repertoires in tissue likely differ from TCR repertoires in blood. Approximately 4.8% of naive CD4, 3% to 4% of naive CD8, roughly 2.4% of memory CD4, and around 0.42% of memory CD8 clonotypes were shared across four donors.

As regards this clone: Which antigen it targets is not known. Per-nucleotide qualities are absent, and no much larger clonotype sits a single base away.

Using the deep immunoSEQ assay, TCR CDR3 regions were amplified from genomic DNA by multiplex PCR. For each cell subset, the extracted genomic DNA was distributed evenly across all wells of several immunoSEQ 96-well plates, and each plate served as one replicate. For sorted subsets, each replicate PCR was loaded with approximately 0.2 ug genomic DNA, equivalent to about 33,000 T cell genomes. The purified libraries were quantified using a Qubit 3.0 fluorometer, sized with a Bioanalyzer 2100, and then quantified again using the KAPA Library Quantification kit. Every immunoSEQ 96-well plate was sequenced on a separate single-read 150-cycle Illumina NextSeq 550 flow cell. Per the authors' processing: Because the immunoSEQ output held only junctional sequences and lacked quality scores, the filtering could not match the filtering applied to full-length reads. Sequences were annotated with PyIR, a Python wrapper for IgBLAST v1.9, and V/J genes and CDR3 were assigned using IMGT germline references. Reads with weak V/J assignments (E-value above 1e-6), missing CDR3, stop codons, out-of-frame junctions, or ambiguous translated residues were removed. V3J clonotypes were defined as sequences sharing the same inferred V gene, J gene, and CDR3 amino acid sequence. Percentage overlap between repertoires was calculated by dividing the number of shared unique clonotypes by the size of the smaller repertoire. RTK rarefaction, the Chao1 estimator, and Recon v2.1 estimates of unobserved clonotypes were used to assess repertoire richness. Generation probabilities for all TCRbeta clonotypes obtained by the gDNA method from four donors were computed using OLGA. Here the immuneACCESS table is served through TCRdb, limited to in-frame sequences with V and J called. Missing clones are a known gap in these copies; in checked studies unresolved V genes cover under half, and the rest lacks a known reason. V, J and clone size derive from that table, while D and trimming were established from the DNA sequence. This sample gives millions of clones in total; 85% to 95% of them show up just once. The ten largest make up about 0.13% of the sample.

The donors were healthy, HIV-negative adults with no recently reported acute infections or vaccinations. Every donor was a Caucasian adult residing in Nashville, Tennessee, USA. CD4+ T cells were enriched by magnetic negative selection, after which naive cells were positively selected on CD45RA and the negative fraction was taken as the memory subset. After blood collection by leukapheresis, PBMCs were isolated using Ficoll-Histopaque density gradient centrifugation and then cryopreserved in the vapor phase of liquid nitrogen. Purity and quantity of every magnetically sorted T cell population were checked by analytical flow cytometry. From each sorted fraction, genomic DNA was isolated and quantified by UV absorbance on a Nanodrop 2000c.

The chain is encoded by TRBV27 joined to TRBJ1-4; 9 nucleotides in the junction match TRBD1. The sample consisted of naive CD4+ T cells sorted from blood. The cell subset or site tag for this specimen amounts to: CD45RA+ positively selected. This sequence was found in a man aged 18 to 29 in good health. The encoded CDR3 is CASSLAGTGEKLFF. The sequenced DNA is TGTGCCAGCAGTTTAGCTGGGACAGGGGAAAAACTGTTTTTT.